Presented here are 29 T cell receptor beta chains from one specimen sequenced in a study of cytotoxic CD8 clonotypes in ibrutinib-treated CLL (dated by TCRdb to the early 2020s). Library preparation was by the immunoSEQ multiplex PCR assay. As stored in TCRdb, this immuneACCESS dataset retains in-frame rearrangements with V and J assigned. A fraction of the clones does not appear; measured against another copy, unresolved V genes explain less than half of the discrepancy, and the remainder lacks a known reason. Recorded for this sample are approximately 350,000 clones; 67% of them occurred a single time. The ten biggest clones cover around 6.3% of the sample. This sample comprised PBMCs, obtained after 36 months of ibrutinib treatment. The source is a human donor with chronic lymphocytic leukemia.

This rearrangement joins TRBV7-8 to TRBJ2-1, with 9 bases that match TRBD2. Germline CDR1 SGHVS, CDR2 FQNEAQ. The ends lost 5 bases at V and 4 bases at J; junction bases unmatched: 9. The CDR3 is 16 residues long. Here the CDR3 DNA reads TGTGCCAGCAGCCCCTTAGCGGGAGCACTGTACAATGAGCAGTTCTTC. Its protein product is CASSPLAGALYNEQFF.

V gene TRBV4-1 combines with J gene TRBJ1-5; D may be TRBD1 (5 bases). The CDR3 has 15 residues. V lost 6 bases, J lost 5 bases, and 17 bases lay in between. Looked up from germline, CDR1 is MGHRA and CDR2 is YSYEKL. The CDR3 here is CASSSLWGGDQPQHF. The CDR3 DNA reads as TGCGCCAGCAGTTCCCTTTGGGGGGGTGATCAGCCCCAGCATTTT.

J is TRBJ2-3 and V is TRBV6-6; 12 bases are shared with TRBD2. V gave up 6 bases and J gave up 6 bases; unmatched junction bases: 7. There are 15 residues in the CDR3. Germline CDR1 and CDR2: MNHNY and SVGAGI (reference sequence). CDR3 DNA sequence: TGTGCCAGCAGCCGTACTAGCGGGGGGTTTGATACGCAGTATTTT. This sequence encodes CASSRTSGGFDTQYF.

The chain employs TRBV4-1 and TRBJ2-7, with 14 positions matching TRBD2. Germline V CDR1 and CDR2: MGHRA, YSYEKL. The CDR3 is 17 residues long. J was trimmed by 3 bases and V by 3 bases; bases with no gene match: 7. DNA for the CDR3: TGCGCCAGCAGCCACCCGAGGACTAGCGGGAGGAACTACGAGCAGTACTTC. Translated, it gives CASSHPRTSGRNYEQYF.

The chain employs TRBV28 and TRBJ2-1; TRBD2 aligns across 11 bases. Germline CDR1 reads MDHEN; CDR2 reads SYDVKM. After removal of 6 bases from V and 5 bases from J, the junction contained 6 bases not matched to a gene. This CDR3 is 15 amino acids long. CDR3 loop: CASRVAGGHHNEQFF. The CDR3 DNA reads as TGTGCCAGCAGGGTAGCGGGGGGGCACCACAATGAGCAGTTCTTC.

This clone was recorded once. The chain carries TRBV9 and TRBJ1-3, with D perhaps TRBD1 (5 bases). CDR1 is SGDLS, CDR2 YYNGEE, per germline. V dropped 3 bases and J dropped 2 bases, with 15 bases sitting between them. CDR3 length equals 16 residues. The CDR3 sequence: CASSGRRDETGNTIYF. The CDR3 DNA sequence: TGTGCCAGCAGCGGTCGCCGGGACGAGACTGGAAACACCATATATTTT.

This clone has only a few counts. The V gene is TRBV7-3, the J gene TRBJ2-7, with TRBD2 as a possible D gene (7 bases). V was cut by 3 bases and J by 3 bases, with 18 bases left in between. Germline loops: CDR1 SGHTA, CDR2 FQGTGA. CDR3 length equals 16 residues. The CDR3 loop is CASSFRDYLQGYEQYF. Here the CDR3 DNA reads TGTGCCAGCAGCTTCCGGGACTACCTACAGGGCTACGAGCAGTACTTC. The full variable domain, in which reference TRBV7-3 and TRBJ2-7 provide the parts outside the CDR3, is GAGVSQTPSNKVTEKGKYVELRCDPISGHTALYWYRQSLGQGPEFLIYFQGTGAADDSGLPNDRFFAVRPEGSVSTLKIQRTERGDSAVYLCASSFRDYLQGYEQYFGPGTRLTVT.

The chain employs TRBV25-1 and TRBJ2-7, with TRBD1 identical over 7 bases. The CDR3 contains 14 residues. V lost 6 bases to trimming and J lost 2 bases; unmatched junction nucleotides: 7. CDR1 is MGHDK and CDR2 is SYGVNS in the germline V gene. CDR3: CASSSGTAPYEQYF. CDR3 DNA: TGTGCCAGCAGCTCCGGGACAGCCCCCTACGAGCAGTACTTC.

CDR3 sequence: CASSLAPGPRGYGYTF. CDR3 nucleotides: TGCGCCAGCAGCTTGGCCCCGGGCCCCAGGGGCTATGGCTACACCTTC. The J gene is TRBJ1-2, the V gene TRBV5-1, with D tentatively TRBD1 (6 bases). Trimming pared 0 bases from V and 4 bases from J, leaving 16 bases between. Per the germline V gene, CDR1 is SGHRS and CDR2 is YFSETQ. This CDR3 contains 16 residues.

The chain employs TRBV7-9 and TRBJ2-3; the match to TRBD1 covers 7 bases. J gave up 4 bases and V 3 bases, and 4 bases lay outside the gene matches. CDR3 size: 14 residues. Germline CDR1 and CDR2: SEHNR and FQNEAQ (reference sequence). This chain's CDR3 is CASSLDRKPDTQYF. In DNA form, the CDR3 reads TGTGCCAGCAGCTTGGACAGGAAGCCAGATACGCAGTATTTT.

V usage is TRBV7-6 and J usage is TRBJ2-3, with D unresolved. CDR1 is SGHVS and CDR2 is FNYEAQ in the germline V gene. Trimming left V 5 bases short and J 1 base short, with 7 bases between. The CDR3 totals 13 residues. In DNA, the CDR3 is TGTGCCAGCAGCCCATACCGCACAGATACGCAGTATTTT. The encoded protein is CASSPYRTDTQYF.

This clone was counted only a few times. This chain links TRBV13 with TRBJ2-1, with D possibly TRBD2 on 5 matching bases. CDR1 is PRHDT and CDR2 is FYEKMQ in the germline V gene (reference sequence). This CDR3 has 12 residues. Trimming took off 1 base at V and 9 bases at J, with 7 bases between the two ends. The CDR3 DNA reads TGTGCCAGCAGCTTAGATGGAGGTGAGCAGTTCTTC. Residues: CASSLDGGEQFF.

This clone has just one count. The V call is TRBV19, the J call TRBJ1-1; D is perhaps TRBD1 (6 bases). The CDR3 consists of 12 residues. Trimming removed 4 bases at V and 5 bases at J, with 8 bases between. In germline, CDR1 is LNHDA, CDR2 SQIVND (reference sequence). The CDR3 bases are TGTGCCAGTAGTAGCCAGGGGACTGAAGCTTTCTTT. It encodes CASSSQGTEAFF.

This clone was recorded once. This rearrangement joins TRBV5-1 to TRBJ2-5; 7 bases fit TRBD1. The tail of the sequence fits TRBJ2-7 better, so the J call may be wrong. CDR1 SGHRS and CDR2 YFSETQ come from the germline V gene. This CDR3 comprises 15 residues. CDR3 sequence (DNA): TGCGCCAGCAGCCCTGGCTGGACAGGCTCTTTCGAGCAGTACTTC. It is translated as CASSPGWTGSFEQYF.

The chain is built from TRBV5-4 and TRBJ1-1; no definite D call. V lost 1 base to trimming and J lost 0 bases, with 7 bases between them. The CDR3 is made up of 14 amino acids. The germline CDR1 and CDR2 sequences are SGHNT and YYREEE (reference sequence). CDR3 region: CASSLPDLNTEAFF. CDR3 sequence (DNA): TGTGCCAGCAGCTTGCCAGATTTGAACACTGAAGCTTTCTTT. The variable domain in full, with the rest retrieved from reference TRBV5-4 and TRBJ1-1, is ETGVTQSPTHLIKTRGQQVTLRCSSQSGHNTVSWYQQALGQGPQFIFQYYREEENGRGNFPPRFSGLQFPNYSSELNVNALELDDSALYLCASSLPDLNTEAFFGQGTRLTVV.

The V and J genes are TRBV7-3 and TRBJ2-2; 11 bases match TRBD2. The germline V gene encodes CDR1 SGHTA and CDR2 FQGTGA. After removal of 1 base from V and 2 bases from J, the junction contained 9 bases not matched to a gene. The CDR3 contains 19 residues. In DNA, the CDR3 is TGTGCCAGCAGCTTAAGTGTACGGGGACTAGCGGATAACACCGGGGAGCTGTTTTTT. Translated, it gives CASSLSVRGLADNTGELFF.

The chain carries TRBV2 and TRBJ2-7; tentative D call: TRBD2 (6 bases). This CDR3 contains 14 residues. Germline V gene lookup returns CDR1 SNHLY and CDR2 FYNNEI. V was shortened by 4 bases and J by 2 bases, with 12 bases between the two germline ends. The CDR3 DNA follows: TGTGCCAGCAGTGTTAGGACTACCCCCTACGAGCAGTACTTC. This translates into CASSVRTTPYEQYF.

This clone was detected only once. V and J are TRBV5-1 and TRBJ1-1; no clear D gene. The germline V gene encodes CDR1 SGHRS and CDR2 YFSETQ. V dropped 2 bases and J dropped 6 bases, with 17 bases sitting between them. The CDR3 contains 15 residues. CDR3 amino acids: CASSFGATVAAEAFF. In DNA, the CDR3 is TGCGCCAGCAGCTTTGGAGCTACAGTCGCGGCTGAAGCTTTCTTT.

The V and J genes are TRBV4-1 and TRBJ2-7; 12 bases fit TRBD2. With 6 bases clipped from V and 2 bases from J, the junction kept 8 bases outside the gene matches. This CDR3 is built from 16 residues. Per germline, CDR1 MGHRA and CDR2 YSYEKL. CDR3 DNA sequence: TGCGCCAGCAGTCAACAATGGACTAGCGGGACCTACGAGCAGTACTTC. Its protein is CASSQQWTSGTYEQYF.

This chain connects TRBV5-1 to TRBJ1-2, with a tentative D call TRBD1 (5 bases). The CDR3 loop spans 15 amino acids. Germline V CDR1 and CDR2: SGHRS, YFSETQ. V was trimmed by 0 bases and J by 8 bases, leaving 17 bases between them. As DNA, the CDR3 is TGCGCCAGCAGCTTGGGTCGGGACGGCCCCTACGGCTACACCTTC. Encoded protein: CASSLGRDGPYGYTF.

This clone was found a few times. The gene calls are TRBV15 and TRBJ1-2; TRBD1 matches 9 bases. The germline CDR1 and CDR2 sequences are LNHNV and YYDKDF (reference sequence). The CDR3 totals 17 residues. Unmatched junction bases numbered 13, after V lost 4 bases and J lost 4 bases. The CDR3 DNA reads as TGTGCCACCAGCATAGTTCCGGGACAGGGTGTTCGCTATGGCTACACCTTC. Residues: CATSIVPGQGVRYGYTF.

This chain links TRBV29-1 with TRBJ2-5; D may be TRBD1 (6 bases). V lost 8 bases and J lost 4, with 14 bases in between. Germline loops: CDR1 SQVTM, CDR2 ANQGSEA. CDR3 size: 12 residues. The CDR3 is CSMRDTGETQYF. Written as DNA, the CDR3 is TGCAGCATGAGGGACACCGGAGAGACCCAGTACTTC.

The chain uses TRBV15 and TRBJ2-7, with D uncertain. The germline V gene encodes CDR1 LNHNV and CDR2 YYDKDF (reference sequence). V lost 7 bases and J 5 bases, leaving 24 bases between the germline ends. This CDR3 spans 16 amino acids. The CDR3 DNA follows: TGTGCCACCACCCAGTATAAGGCGGTGGGTACGAACGAGCAGTACTTC. Residues: CATTQYKAVGTNEQYF.

The rearrangement uses TRBV10-3 and TRBJ2-3; weak D call: TRBD1 (6 bases). The CDR3 consists of 14 residues. Looked up from germline, CDR1 is ENHRY and CDR2 is SYGVKD. The V end was cut by 4 bases, the J end by 2 bases, with 10 bases between. The CDR3 coding sequence is TGTGCCATCAGTGTTGACAGGATCACAGATACGCAGTATTTT. Its translation: CAISVDRITDTQYF.

The chain links TRBV7-6 to TRBJ1-1; unclear D gene. Germline-derived CDR1 and CDR2 are SGHVS and FNYEAQ. This CDR3 is built from 13 residues. The germline V and J ends were trimmed by 5 bases and 0 bases, with 7 bases remaining between them. The CDR3 loop is CASSKQMNTEAFF. Written as DNA, the CDR3 is TGTGCCAGCAGCAAACAGATGAACACTGAAGCTTTCTTT.

V is TRBV29-1 and J is TRBJ2-3; D not resolved. The V gene's germline CDR1 is SQVTM and CDR2 ANQGSEA. The CDR3 extends over 13 amino acids. V was clipped by 5 bases and J by 0 bases, with 9 bases between them. The CDR3 bases are TGCAGCGTTAGGTACTTTAGCACAGATACGCAGTATTTT. Translation: CSVRYFSTDTQYF.

The J gene is TRBJ2-3, the V gene TRBV13; tentative D call: TRBD1 (5 bases). Trimming shortened V by 2 bases and J by 5 bases, and 8 bases separated the two germline ends. The germline gives CDR1 PRHDT, CDR2 FYEKMQ (reference sequence). This CDR3 has 13 residues. Here the CDR3 DNA reads TGTGCCAGCAGCTTACCAGGGAAAGATACGCAGTATTTT. Protein product: CASSLPGKDTQYF.

The sample holds a few counts of this clone. The V and J genes are TRBV6-5 and TRBJ1-1; no clear D gene. V was cut by 8 bases and J by 11 bases, with 15 bases left in between. The CDR3 loop spans 11 amino acids. The germline V gene encodes CDR1 MNHEY and CDR2 SVGAGI. The chain's CDR3 is CASGRLGGAFF. CDR3 coding DNA: TGTGCCAGCGGAAGACTGGGAGGTGCTTTCTTT.

The V call is TRBV18, the J call TRBJ2-7; TRBD1 aligns across 9 bases. Looked up from germline, CDR1 is KGHSH and CDR2 is LQKENI. The CDR3 has 14 residues. Losses at the gene ends were 4 bases for V and 2 bases for J; bases not matched to a gene: 3. The CDR3 spells CASSLGQGTYEQYF. For the CDR3, the DNA is TGTGCCAGCTCACTGGGACAGGGTACCTACGAGCAGTACTTC.